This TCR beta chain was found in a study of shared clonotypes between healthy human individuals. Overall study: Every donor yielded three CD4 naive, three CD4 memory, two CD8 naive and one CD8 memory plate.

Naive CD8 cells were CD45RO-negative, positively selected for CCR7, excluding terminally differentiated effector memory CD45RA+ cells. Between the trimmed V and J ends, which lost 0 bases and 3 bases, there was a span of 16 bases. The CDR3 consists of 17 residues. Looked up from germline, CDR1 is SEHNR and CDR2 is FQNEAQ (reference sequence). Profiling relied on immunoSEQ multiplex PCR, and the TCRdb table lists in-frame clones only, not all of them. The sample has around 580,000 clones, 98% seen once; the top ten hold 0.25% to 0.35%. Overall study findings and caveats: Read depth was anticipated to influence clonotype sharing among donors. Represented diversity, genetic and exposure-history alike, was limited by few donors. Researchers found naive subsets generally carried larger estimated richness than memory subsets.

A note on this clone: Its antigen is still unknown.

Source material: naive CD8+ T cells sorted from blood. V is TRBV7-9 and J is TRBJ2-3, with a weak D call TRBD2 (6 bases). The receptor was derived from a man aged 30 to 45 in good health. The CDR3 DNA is TGTGCCAGCAGCTTAGCGCGCGGGGCGAGTTTTACAGATACGCAGTATTTT. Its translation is CASSLARGASFTDTQYF.